The entry that follows covers one TCR beta chain sequence. The CDR3 is 15 residues long. Germline assignment: CDR1 LNHNV and CDR2 YYDKDF (reference sequence). Trimming at V came to 0 bases and at J to 4 bases, leaving 2 bases not matched to a gene. This entry belongs to a study of beta chain features in type 1 diabetes. Reverse transcription of all isolated RNA meant that expressed TCRB transcripts were sequenced. Profiled with immunoSEQ multiplex PCR; TCRdb holds only in-frame clones, not every one. The data hold 900,000 or so clones, with 15% to 20% observed a single time. This receptor was identified in a young woman in good health. The material sequenced was naive CD4+ T cells from blood. The rearrangement joins TRBV15 to TRBJ1-4; 7 bases agree with TRBD1. CDR3 in DNA: TGTGCCACCAGCAGAGACCAGGGGGGTAATGAAAAACTGTTTTTT. Translated: CATSRDQGGNEKLFF.